The sample holds many counts of the clone carrying this T cell receptor beta chain. The target antigen is unknown. The CDR3 is 14 amino acids. Germline V lookup: CDR1 LNHDA, CDR2 SQIVND (reference sequence). V trimming: 7 bases; J trimming: 3 bases; junction bases outside the gene matches: 7. This sample stems from a study of T-cell memory formation after mild COVID-19. Study overall: The study found TCR clusters largely donor specific.

Study conclusions and caveats: Detection of some responders pre-infection suggested pre-existing cross-reactive memory T cells participated. Most CD4+ clones that shrank were in CM and EM, while CD8+ ones turned up in EMRA.

It was 5'RACE with constant-segment primers that produced the TCR alpha and TCR beta cDNA libraries, which carried sample barcodes and UMIs. Via MiXCR, TCRdb re-called the 5' RACE reads, giving one row per CDR3 protein. The sample consists of roughly 510,000 distinct CDR3 sequences, 15% to 20% of them appearing once. Sample: PBMCs or a T cell subset sorted from them (not recorded which). V usage is TRBV19 and J usage is TRBJ2-7; 9 positions agree with TRBD1. The receptor comes from an adult woman who had mild COVID-19 (a few samples of this study predate the infection). Cell type and time point are not known. The CDR3 sequence: CASMGTGTNYEQYF. The CDR3 nucleotides are TGTGCCAGTATGGGGACAGGGACGAACTACGAGCAGTACTTC.